The sequence of this T cell receptor beta chain was determined in a study of early T cells in non-severe SARS-CoV-2 infection. Overall study context: Whole-blood bulk RNA, unsorted, was sequenced, and chains were unpaired.

In TCRdb, the 5' RACE reads were re-called with MiXCR into one record per CDR3 protein. The profile shows approximately 21,000 distinct CDR3 sequences, around 5.2% of them singletons. General study findings and limits: VDJdb-based annotation leaned toward anti-spike CD8 responses and missed private and CD4 specificities.

This clonotype was found many times. No antigen is known for it. Sequenced material: whole blood. This sequence originates from an adult who was a healthcare worker with PCR-confirmed SARS-CoV-2 infection or an uninfected control (not recorded which).

The CDR3 sequence: CASSQSLTSGRKGELFF. CDR3 DNA sequence: TGTGCCAGCAGCCAATCCCTTACTAGCGGGAGAAAAGGGGAGCTGTTTTTT. The chain recombines TRBV14 with TRBJ2-2, with TRBD2 matching 11 bases. This CDR3 has 17 residues. Trimming took 2 bases from V and 8 from J; bases not matched to a gene: 10. Looked up from germline, CDR1 is SGHDN and CDR2 is FVKESK.